These 16 T cell receptor beta chains were all obtained from the same sample, sequenced in a study of human T cells and chemical hapten exposure. The time point here: patch test 2, 6 weeks after DPC sensitization. As to treatment: therapeutic diphenylcyclopropenone sensitization with weekly scalp DPC. TCRdb called the RACE reads again in MiXCR, with one record for every CDR3 protein. The table lists about 350,000 distinct CDR3 sequences, around 6% of them singletons. Sequencing was performed on whole blood, taken in connection with sensitization to the hapten diphenylcyclopropenone (DPC). The receptors here all came from a woman between 18 and 29 years old with alopecia areata. Some clones in this sample may be carry-over from other donors' samples.

This clonotype was detected ten times or more. This may be a read error, as it is one base from a much larger clone. The chain combines TRBV28 with TRBJ1-1; the D is unclear. The CDR3 loop spans 12 amino acids. The germline gives CDR1 MDHEN, CDR2 SYDVKM. Deletions cut 2 bases from V and 1 base from J, with 2 bases between. CDR3 DNA: TGTGCCAGCAGTTTACCGAACACTGAAGCTTTCTTT. It specifies CASSLPNTEAFF. The complete variable domain, with remaining parts taken from reference TRBV28 and TRBJ1-1, reads DVKVTQSSRYLVKRTGEKVFLECVQDMDHENMFWYRQDPGLGLRLIYFSYDVKMKEKGDIPEGYSVSREKKERFSLILESASTNQTSMYLCASSLPNTEAFFGQGTRLTVV.

This clonotype was recorded a few times. The chain links TRBV2 to TRBJ1-5; no definite D call. The CDR3 contains 17 residues. Germline V gene data show CDR1 as SNHLY and CDR2 as FYNNEI. V was pared by 2 bases and J by 0 bases, with 14 bases between. This chain's CDR3 is CASSEYLGGNSNQPQHF. The CDR3 DNA sequence: TGTGCCAGCAGTGAATATCTGGGCGGAAATAGCAATCAGCCCCAGCATTTT.

The chain recombines TRBV2 with TRBJ2-2, with D unclear. From germline, CDR1 is SNHLY and CDR2 FYNNEI. With 5 bases removed from V and 8 bases from J, the gap between germline ends came to 12 bases. CDR3 length equals 13 residues. Written as DNA, the CDR3 is TGTGCCAGCAGTACCGGCTCCTGGGGGGAGCTGTTTTTT. Encoded protein: CASSTGSWGELFF.

This clonotype was counted ten times or more. V usage is TRBV7-9 and J usage is TRBJ1-5; D call uncertain. CDR1 and CDR2 (germline): SEHNR, FQNEAQ (reference sequence). The CDR3 covers 18 residues. Trimming removed 2 bases from V and 7 bases from J, with 24 bases in between. The CDR3 loop reads CASSLSGKLGQATQPQHF. The CDR3 region has the DNA TGTGCCAGCAGCTTAAGCGGAAAGCTAGGGCAGGCCACCCAGCCCCAGCATTTT.

There are many counts of this clonotype. The chain is built from TRBV12-3 or TRBV12-4 and TRBJ1-1; 10 bases align to TRBD1. The CDR3 has 16 amino acids. The J segment lost 0 bases and the V segment lost 0 bases, leaving 1 base of the junction unmatched. The CDR3 DNA follows: TGTGCCAGCAGTTTAGCGGGACAGGGGATGAACACTGAAGCTTTCTTT. Residues: CASSLAGQGMNTEAFF.

This clonotype was detected ten times or more. The rearrangement joins TRBV20-1 to TRBJ1-2; D is undetermined. Germline loops: CDR1 DFQATT, CDR2 SNEGSKA (reference sequence). CDR3 length: 15 amino acids. V gave up 6 bases and J gave up 4 bases, with 21 bases separating them. As DNA, the CDR3 is TGCAGTGCCAAACCTGGCGCGGGGTTCGGCTATGGCTACACCTTC. It is translated as CSAKPGAGFGYGYTF.

This chain connects TRBV6-2 or TRBV6-3 to TRBJ2-1; 7 bases map to TRBD2. CDR1 is MNHEY, CDR2 SVGEGT, per germline. Trimming took 2 bases from V and 6 from J; bases not matched to a gene: 7. CDR3 length equals 15 residues. This CDR3 reads CASSYAAGQFNEQFF. The CDR3 region has the DNA TGTGCCAGCAGTTACGCAGCGGGGCAATTCAATGAGCAGTTCTTC.

J is TRBJ2-3 and V is TRBV14, with TRBD2 matching 12 bases. Germline V gene sequence: CDR1 SGHDN, CDR2 FVKESK. This CDR3 contains 13 residues. V shed 5 bases and J 11 bases; nucleotides not matched to a gene: 5. CDR3 amino acids: CASSATSGGKQYF. The CDR3 DNA reads as TGTGCCAGCAGCGCGACTAGCGGGGGAAAGCAGTATTTT.

The rearrangement links TRBV20-1 to TRBJ1-4; TRBD1 matches at 9 bases. Germline trimming cut 5 bases from V and 8 bases from J; bases unmatched to any gene: 12. CDR1 DFQATT and CDR2 SNEGSKA come from the germline V gene (reference sequence). The CDR3 has 15 amino acids. The DNA of the CDR3 is TGCAGTGCTGGAGGAACTACAGGGGGCCGGGAAAAACTGTTTTTT. This encodes CSAGGTTGGREKLFF.

This clonotype was recorded at least ten times. This chain joins TRBV14 and TRBJ1-1, with D perhaps TRBD1 (5 bases). Germline values: CDR1 SGHDN, CDR2 FVKESK. The CDR3 covers 17 residues. V dropped 0 bases and J dropped 4 bases, with 18 bases sitting between them. CDR3 DNA sequence: TGTGCCAGCAGCCAAGAGAAGTGGCAGGGCCCGGGCACTGAAGCTTTCTTT. Translated, it gives CASSQEKWQGPGTEAFF.

In this sample, this clonotype turned up many times. The chain has TRBV5-6 and TRBJ1-1, with D unresolved. The CDR3 loop spans 14 amino acids. Trimming took off 4 bases at V and 7 bases at J, with 17 bases between the two ends. The germline gives CDR1 SGHDT, CDR2 YYEEEE. The CDR3 reads CASSQDLGGLEAFF. The CDR3 DNA follows: TGTGCCAGCAGCCAAGATCTCGGAGGACTTGAAGCTTTCTTT. The whole variable domain, remainder taken from reference TRBV5-6 and TRBJ1-1, is DAGVTQSPTHLIKTRGQQVTLRCSPKSGHDTVSWYQQALGQGPQFIFQYYEEEERQRGNFPDRFSGHQFPNYSSELNVNALLLGDSALYLCASSQDLGGLEAFFGQGTRLTVV.

This chain connects TRBV3-1 to TRBJ2-7, with 7 bases that match TRBD1. Germline CDR1 reads LGHDT; CDR2 reads YNNKEL (reference sequence). The CDR3 covers 14 residues. The trim removed 4 bases at V and 1 base at J, leaving 4 bases unmatched. The CDR3 coding sequence is TGTGCCAGCAGCCCCTGGGACAGTTCCTACGAGCAGTACTTC. Translation: CASSPWDSSYEQYF.

Only a few counts were recorded for this clonotype. V gene TRBV9 combines with J gene TRBJ1-2; D unresolved. CDR3 length equals 13 residues. The V end lost 5 bases, the J end lost 10 bases, and 18 bases lay between the germline ends. Germline CDR1 and CDR2: SGDLS and YYNGEE. This chain's CDR3 is CASSHGSTVDYTF. The CDR3 coding sequence is TGTGCCAGCAGTCACGGATCCACAGTTGACTACACCTTC.

V gene TRBV24-1 combines with J gene TRBJ2-1; 7 nucleotides line up with TRBD1. Germline CDR1 reads KGHDR; CDR2 reads SFDVKD. V dropped 4 bases and J dropped 15; count of bases not matched to a gene: 11. The CDR3 contains 13 residues. CDR3 sequence (DNA): TGTGCCACCAGTGACTTTGACAGGGAGTCGTGGTTCTTC. It is translated as CATSDFDRESWFF.

This chain links TRBV14 with TRBJ2-7, with 8 bases aligning to TRBD1. Germline V gives CDR1 SGHDN, CDR2 FVKESK. Trimming at V came to 2 bases and at J to 3 bases, leaving 9 bases not matched to a gene. This CDR3 is 16 amino acids long. CDR3 DNA: TGTGCCAGCAGCCAATACCCAGGGGGCCCAATCTACGAGCAGTACTTC. Protein: CASSQYPGGPIYEQYF.

This clonotype has a handful of counts. V and J are TRBV27 and TRBJ1-1; a possible D gene is TRBD1 (5 bases). Germline assignment: CDR1 MNHEY and CDR2 SMNVEV (reference sequence). The CDR3 length is 14 residues. V lost 4 bases and J lost 6, with 15 bases in between. The CDR3 loop reads CASSSHPEGAEAFF. In nucleotides, the CDR3 is TGTGCCAGCAGTTCCCATCCAGAAGGGGCTGAAGCTTTCTTT.